These 29 T cell receptor beta chains originate from one sample sequenced in a study of control samples from healthy donors and cancer patients (dated by TCRdb to the early 2020s). The method was the immunoSEQ multiplex PCR assay. What TCRdb holds here is the immuneACCESS table cut down to in-frame rearrangements. Part of the clones is not present; checked against another copy, under half of the missing clones reflect an unresolved V gene, and the others are unexplained. Present in this sample are roughly 80,000 clones, nearly 90% of which were seen just once. The ten largest clones represent 5.5% to 7% of the sample. Sequenced material: blood. These receptors were collected from a man aged 45-60 years in good health.

This clone came up a few times. This sequence joins TRBV7-8 and TRBJ1-3; D is unclear. The CDR3 runs 14 residues. Germline CDR1 and CDR2: SGHVS and FQNEAQ. The ends were cut back, 1 base at V and 0 bases at J, with 4 bases in the middle. CDR3 DNA: TGTGCCAGCAGCTTAGGCAGCTCTGGAAACACCATATATTTT. Its protein is CASSLGSSGNTIYF. The variable domain in full, completed from reference TRBV7-8 and TRBJ1-3, reads GAGVSQSPRYKVAKRGQDVALRCDPISGHVSLFWYQQALGQGPEFLTYFQNEAQLDKSGLPSDRFFAERPEGSVSTLKIQRTQQEDSAVYLCASSLGSSGNTIYFGEGSWLTVV.

This rearrangement joins TRBV7-8 to TRBJ2-7, with D perhaps TRBD1 or TRBD2 (6 bases each). V was pared by 1 base and J by 2 bases, with 15 bases between. Germline lookup yields CDR1 SGHVS and CDR2 FQNEAQ. The CDR3 sequence is 16 residues long. This CDR3 reads CASSLVGGDKPYEQYF. In DNA form, the CDR3 reads TGTGCCAGCAGCTTAGTCGGGGGCGACAAACCCTACGAGCAGTACTTC.

The sample holds one count of this clone. This chain connects TRBV19 to TRBJ2-5; 8 bases are a match to TRBD1. CDR1 and CDR2 from the germline V gene are LNHDA and SQIVND (reference sequence). The CDR3 runs to 14 residues. The J segment lost 5 bases and the V segment lost 6 bases, leaving 8 bases of the junction unmatched. CDR3 DNA: TGTGCCAGTAGCTTCGGACAGGGTAGGGAGACCCAGTACTTC. Its translation: CASSFGQGRETQYF.

The chain's CDR3 is CASSLAGSREAFF. The CDR3 DNA reads TGTGCCAGCAGTTTAGCGGGCTCCCGGGAAGCTTTCTTT. The rearrangement links TRBV12-3 or TRBV12-4 to TRBJ1-1; no reliable D call. This CDR3 is built from 13 residues. The V end lost 0 bases, the J end lost 8 bases, and 10 bases lay between the germline ends.

The J gene is TRBJ1-5, the V gene TRBV2; D gene ambiguous. The V and J ends lost 4 bases and 5 bases respectively, with 6 bases between them. The CDR3 is made up of 12 amino acids. Looked up from germline, CDR1 is SNHLY and CDR2 is FYNNEI. Here the CDR3 reads CASSGGYQPQHF. In DNA, the CDR3 is TGTGCCAGCAGTGGGGGTTATCAGCCCCAGCATTTT.

The chain links TRBV24-1 to TRBJ2-3, with 8 bases identical to TRBD2. Per germline, CDR1 KGHDR and CDR2 SFDVKD. The V and J ends lost 1 base and 1 base, in that order; junction bases with no gene match: 3. The CDR3 runs 16 residues. The CDR3 coding sequence is TGTGCCACCAGTGATTTAGCGGGGGCCGGCACAGATACGCAGTATTTT. The encoded protein is CATSDLAGAGTDTQYF.

This clone is categorized as medium-sized. The CDR3 DNA reads as TGCAGTGCTAGTAGGGGACTAGAGATTGAGCAGTTCTTC. The encoded protein is CSASRGLEIEQFF. This sequence joins TRBV20-1 and TRBJ2-1; 8 bases match TRBD2. This CDR3 spans 13 amino acids. With V trimmed by 3 bases and J by 9 bases, 7 bases remained unmatched. Germline lookup yields CDR1 DFQATT and CDR2 SNEGSKA (reference sequence).

This clone showed up just once. The V gene is TRBV27, the J gene TRBJ1-2, with 8 bases lining up with TRBD1. Trimming at V came to 5 bases and at J to 4 bases, leaving 9 bases not matched to a gene. The CDR3 extends over 15 amino acids. The germline CDR1 and CDR2 sequences are MNHEY and SMNVEV (reference sequence). Written as DNA, the CDR3 is TGTGCCAGCAGTCCGTCGACAGGGGCGAGCTATGGCTACACCTTC. Translation gives CASSPSTGASYGYTF.

The J gene is TRBJ1-6, the V gene TRBV25-1, with a possible D match to TRBD1 (5 bases). CDR1 is MGHDK, CDR2 SYGVNS, per germline. The length of the CDR3 is 15 residues. The V and J ends lost 4 bases and 4 bases respectively, with 11 bases between them. CDR3 sequence: CASSGYRGYNSPLHF. The CDR3 bases are TGTGCCAGCAGTGGATACCGGGGGTATAATTCACCCCTCCACTTT.

This clone has just one count. This chain joins TRBV13 and TRBJ1-1; 9 nucleotides match TRBD1. The CDR3 runs to 14 residues. Germline V CDR1 and CDR2: PRHDT, FYEKMQ (reference sequence). V trimming: 5 bases; J trimming: 4 bases; junction bases outside the gene matches: 5. CDR3 in DNA: TGTGCCAGCAGCCAAGGACAGGGGAGCACTGAAGCTTTCTTT. Its translation: CASSQGQGSTEAFF. The full variable domain, rest sourced from reference TRBV13 and TRBJ1-1, is AAGVIQSPRHLIKEKRETATLKCYPIPRHDTVYWYQQGPGQDPQFLISFYEKMQSDKGSIPDRFSAQQFSDYHSELNMSSLELGDSALYFCASSQGQGSTEAFFGQGTRLTVV.

The genes are TRBV3-1 (or the pseudogene TRBV3-2) and TRBJ1-5; the D gene is possibly TRBD1 (5 bases). This CDR3 is 15 amino acids long. Germline CDR1 LGHDT, CDR2 YNNKEL (reference sequence). Trimming stripped 5 bases from V and 6 bases from J, with 17 bases between. The CDR3 nucleotides are TGTGCCAGCAGCTCAACCTCAGGGAGGGCTCAGCCCCAGCATTTT. Translated, it gives CASSSTSGRAQPQHF.

J is TRBJ1-3 and V is TRBV6-6; D unresolved. CDR1 and CDR2 (germline): MNHNY, SVGAGI (reference sequence). This CDR3 contains 15 residues. The ends were cut back, 8 bases at V and 0 bases at J, with 14 bases in the middle. CDR3 in DNA: TGTGCCAGCGTTGGCAGATTAAGCTCTGGAAACACCATATATTTT. This translates into CASVGRLSSGNTIYF.

The chain has TRBV12-5 and TRBJ2-5; D remains unclear. This CDR3 comprises 11 residues. Trimming cost V 6 bases and J 7 bases, with 9 bases left between them. The germline V gene has CDR1 LGHNT and CDR2 FRNRAP. The CDR3 coding sequence is TGTGCTAGTGGCCGCCGTCGGACCCAGTACTTC. Protein sequence: CASGRRRTQYF.

The chain employs TRBV5-1 and TRBJ2-2; 9 bases line up with TRBD2. Germline values: CDR1 SGHRS, CDR2 YFSETQ. CDR3 length: 15 residues. V shed 4 bases, J shed 4 bases, and the junction held 5 bases outside the gene matches. CDR3 region: CASSLMRGGTGELFF. The CDR3 DNA reads TGCGCCAGCAGCCTAATGCGGGGGGGCACCGGGGAGCTGTTTTTT.

CDR3 sequence: CASSPRTGRNEKLFF. CDR3 bases: TGTGCCAGCAGCCCCCGGACAGGTCGTAATGAAAAACTGTTTTTT. The chain carries TRBV4-2 and TRBJ1-4; 7 bases line up with TRBD1. V was clipped by 4 bases and J by 4 bases; unmatched bases: 6. The CDR3 covers 15 residues. The germline V gene has CDR1 LGHNA and CDR2 YNFKEQ.

The rearrangement joins TRBV5-5 to TRBJ1-6, with D uncertain. CDR1 and CDR2 from the germline V gene are SGHKS and YYEKEE (reference sequence). This CDR3 region has 16 residues. Deletions cut 0 bases from V and 8 bases from J, with 15 bases between. The CDR3 spells CASSLEFGTNDSPLHF. CDR3 in DNA: TGTGCCAGCAGCTTGGAATTCGGCACCAATGATTCACCCCTCCACTTT.

The J gene is TRBJ1-4, the V gene TRBV18; 12 bases are a match to TRBD1. V was clipped by 2 bases and J by 8 bases; unmatched bases: 3. The CDR3 consists of 15 residues. Germline-derived CDR1 and CDR2 are KGHSH and LQKENI. The CDR3 coding sequence is TGTGCCAGCTCACCATTGGGACAGGGGGCGGAAAAACTGTTTTTT. Protein: CASSPLGQGAEKLFF.

The chain uses TRBV30 and TRBJ1-2, with TRBD1 matching 12 bases. Per the germline V gene, CDR1 is GTSNPN and CDR2 is SVGIG (reference sequence). The CDR3 is 16 amino acids. V lost 1 base and J lost 6; bases outside the gene matches: 9. CDR3 in amino acids: CAWSALPGQGAHGYTF. As DNA, the CDR3 is TGTGCCTGGAGTGCCCTTCCGGGACAGGGGGCGCATGGCTACACCTTC.

This rearrangement joins TRBV19 to TRBJ1-4; D gene unclear. Germline CDR1 reads LNHDA; CDR2 reads SQIVND (reference sequence). This CDR3 has 14 amino acids. Trimming removed 3 bases at V and 8 bases at J, with 13 bases between. The CDR3 region is CASSIGPTREKLFF. The CDR3 nucleotides are TGTGCCAGTAGTATTGGACCCACTCGGGAAAAACTGTTTTTT.

J is TRBJ1-2 and V is TRBV28; D perhaps matches TRBD1 (6 bases). Trimming removed 3 bases at V and 8 bases at J, with 13 bases between. CDR1 MDHEN and CDR2 SYDVKM come from the germline V gene. This CDR3 is built from 13 residues. The CDR3 region has the DNA TGTGCCAGCAGTTTGGCGGGGGCAGGGGGCTACACCTTC. Translation: CASSLAGAGGYTF.

J is TRBJ1-2 and V is TRBV24-1; 9 nucleotides line up with TRBD1. Trimming cost V 4 bases and J 4 bases; bases outside gene matches: 0. Germline values: CDR1 KGHDR, CDR2 SFDVKD. CDR3 size: 13 residues. The CDR3 here is CATSEGQGYGYTF. The CDR3 DNA follows: TGTGCCACCAGTGAGGGACAGGGCTATGGCTACACCTTC.

V usage is TRBV6-6 and J usage is TRBJ2-2; no definite D call. The CDR3 has 13 amino acids. CDR1 and CDR2 from the germline V gene are MNHNY and SVGAGI (reference sequence). Trimming pared 4 bases from V and 4 bases from J, leaving 7 bases between. CDR3 DNA sequence: TGTGCCAGCAGTTCCCTAGGCACCGGGGAGCTGTTTTTT. Protein: CASSSLGTGELFF.

The chain has TRBV5-1 and TRBJ2-5, with D possibly called TRBD1 or TRBD2 (5 bases each). Germline V gene lookup returns CDR1 SGHRS and CDR2 YFSETQ. The CDR3 spans 15 residues. V dropped 0 bases and J dropped 3 bases, with 12 bases sitting between them. The CDR3 sequence is CASSLAIWGKETQYF. CDR3 sequence (DNA): TGCGCCAGCAGCTTGGCTATTTGGGGGAAAGAGACCCAGTACTTC.

The chain employs TRBV5-4 and TRBJ2-2; TRBD1 matches at 9 bases. V shed 9 bases, J shed 5 bases, and the junction held 8 bases outside the gene matches. This CDR3 is built from 14 residues. CDR1 is SGHNT, CDR2 YYREEE, per germline (reference sequence). The CDR3: CATHWDRVTGELFF. CDR3 in DNA: TGTGCCACCCATTGGGACAGGGTGACCGGGGAGCTGTTTTTT.

This sequence joins TRBV27 and TRBJ1-5; the D is unclear. CDR1 MNHEY and CDR2 SMNVEV come from the germline V gene (reference sequence). CDR3 length: 13 residues. V dropped 5 bases and J dropped 4 bases, with 9 bases sitting between them. CDR3 sequence: CASSLAPNQPQHF. The CDR3 coding sequence is TGTGCCAGCAGTCTCGCCCCGAATCAGCCCCAGCATTTT.

V and J are TRBV24-1 and TRBJ1-1, with D unclear. Trimming cost V 3 bases and J 4 bases, with 11 bases left between them. The V gene's germline CDR1 is KGHDR and CDR2 SFDVKD. This CDR3 spans 14 amino acids. CDR3 DNA sequence: TGTGCCACCAGTGATGGACCATCAGCCACTGAAGCTTTCTTT. This encodes CATSDGPSATEAFF.

The chain combines TRBV12-3 or TRBV12-4 with TRBJ1-2; no clear D gene. Between the trimmed V and J ends, which lost 1 base and 4 bases, there was a span of 7 bases. CDR3 length equals 13 residues. CDR3 sequence (DNA): TGTGCCAGCAGTTTAGAAGCGGCCTATGGCTACACCTTC. Its translation: CASSLEAAYGYTF.

The rearrangement joins TRBV18 to TRBJ1-1; D might be TRBD1 (6 bases). The CDR3 covers 15 residues. The germline gives CDR1 KGHSH, CDR2 LQKENI. Trimming stripped 3 bases from V and 0 bases from J, with 11 bases between. The CDR3 is CASSPQDRLNTEAFF. Written as DNA, the CDR3 is TGTGCCAGCTCACCCCAGGACAGATTGAACACTGAAGCTTTCTTT.

The genes are TRBV27 and TRBJ1-1; D remains unclear. This CDR3 has 13 amino acids. The V and J ends lost 2 bases and 5 bases respectively, with 9 bases between them. The V gene's germline CDR1 is MNHEY and CDR2 SMNVEV (reference sequence). In DNA, the CDR3 is TGTGCCAGCAGTTTACGGATTAGAACTGAAGCTTTCTTT. Translation: CASSLRIRTEAFF.